This T cell receptor (beta chain) was sequenced during a study of T cells in Graves' hyperthyroidism and ophthalmopathy. Overall study context: The initial diagnosis was the point when peripheral blood was collected, ahead of any treatment.

RNA transcripts yielded amplified TCR beta CDR3 regions. The HTBI primer set served for first-round RT-PCR of the TCR CDR3. TCRdb processed the multiplex PCR reads anew with MiXCR; each CDR3 protein has one entry. The profile shows around 500,000 distinct CDR3 sequences, approximately 23% of them singletons. Concerning this clonotype: The antigen is undetermined.

Duration under 3 months, a NOSPECS grade of at least 4, and a Clinical Activity Score of at least 3 characterized the ophthalmopathy patients. It was uncontrolled infection, other autoimmune disease, pregnancy or lactation that excluded patients. General study results and limits: Most expanded thyroid clonotypes above 0.001 also appeared in blood.

Trimming at V came to 5 bases and at J to 4 bases, leaving 6 bases not matched to a gene. The germline CDR1 and CDR2 sequences are SEHNR and FQNEAQ (reference sequence). This CDR3 spans 14 amino acids. This sequence was found in a woman in her 70s with Graves' ophthalmopathy. The rearrangement uses TRBV7-9 and TRBJ2-7, with 9 positions matching TRBD2. The sample taken for sequencing was blood. For the CDR3, the DNA is TGTGCCAGCAGCCAATTGACTAGCGGATACGAGCAGTACTTC. It codes for CASSQLTSGYEQYF.